The 26 T cell receptor beta chains given below trace back to one sample, sequenced in a study of early T cells in non-severe SARS-CoV-2 infection. Each CDR3 protein gets one entry after TCRdb re-called the 5' RACE reads with MiXCR. The sample has approximately 20,000 distinct CDR3 sequences, 4.2% seen once. Material for sequencing was whole blood. These receptor sequences come from an adult who was a healthcare worker with PCR-confirmed SARS-CoV-2 infection or an uninfected control (not recorded which).

This clonotype was picked up many times. This chain joins TRBV12-1 and TRBJ1-1; TRBD1, the table's D call, lacks a check against the DNA. TRBV12-1 is termed a pseudogene. The CDR3 consists of 14 residues. CDR3 coding DNA: TGTGCCAGCAGCTCTTCAGGGGCTCCCGTCCTAGCTTTCTTT. Protein product: CASSSSGAPVLAFF.

As to this clonotype: A much more abundant neighbour one base away suggests this may be a read error. The rearrangement links TRBV12-3 or TRBV12-4 to TRBJ2-5; D ambiguous. The CDR3 has 12 residues. V gave up 6 bases and J gave up 3 bases, with 8 bases separating them. CDR3 amino acids: CASSVQEETQYF. DNA for the CDR3: TGTGCCAGCAGCGTGCAGGAAGAGACCCAGTACTTC.

This clonotype ranks as medium-sized. The rearrangement joins TRBV5-1 to TRBJ2-1, with unresolved D. From germline, CDR1 is SGHRS and CDR2 YFSETQ. V lost 0 bases and J 10 bases, leaving 11 bases between the germline ends. CDR3 length: 13 residues. CDR3 in DNA: TGCGCCAGCAGCTTGGAACTGGGTCAAGAGCAGTTCTTC. Encoded protein: CASSLELGQEQFF.

This clonotype has ten or more counts. Here the CDR3 DNA reads TGCGCCAGCAGTGAGTCGAAGGGCAATGAGCAGTTCTTC. It translates to CASSESKGNEQFF. The rearrangement links TRBV10-1 to TRBJ2-1; D call uncertain. V lost 0 bases and J lost 6, with 6 bases in between. The germline V gene has CDR1 WNHNN and CDR2 SYGVQD (reference sequence). There are 13 residues in the CDR3.

This clonotype was detected only a few times. The V gene is TRBV10-3, the J gene TRBJ1-1, with TRBD1 matching over 7 bases. The germline gives CDR1 ENHRY, CDR2 SYGVKD. The CDR3 is 16 residues long. After removal of 7 bases from V and 7 bases from J, the junction contained 18 bases not matched to a gene. CDR3 region: CAIKPTGEGADGEAFF. The DNA for the CDR3 is TGTGCCATCAAACCCACAGGAGAGGGGGCAGATGGTGAAGCTTTCTTT.

This chain links TRBV3-1 with TRBJ2-7, with 8 bases fitting TRBD1. Unmatched junction bases numbered 3, after V lost 0 bases and J lost 2 bases. CDR1 and CDR2 from the germline V gene are LGHDT and YNNKEL (reference sequence). This CDR3 comprises 15 residues. The CDR3 sequence: CASSQDHRGTYEQYF. DNA for the CDR3: TGTGCCAGCAGCCAAGACCACAGGGGGACCTACGAGCAGTACTTC.

This clonotype was counted at least ten times. The V call is TRBV30, the J call TRBJ2-5; D call uncertain. This CDR3 spans 12 amino acids. Deletions cut 0 bases from V and 4 bases from J, with 6 bases between. Germline V gives CDR1 GTSNPN, CDR2 SVGIG (reference sequence). The CDR3: CAWSVTPETQYF. The CDR3 DNA sequence: TGTGCCTGGAGTGTGACACCAGAGACCCAGTACTTC.

This clonotype was counted many times. The gene calls are TRBV12-3 or TRBV12-4 and TRBJ1-2, with no clear D. This CDR3 is built from 12 residues. V lost 5 bases to trimming and J lost 11 bases, with 15 bases between them. The CDR3 protein is CASSLSGQTYTF. CDR3 nucleotide sequence: TGTGCCAGCAGTCTCTCGGGCCAAACGTACACCTTC.

This clonotype was recorded many times. The rearrangement links TRBV7-9 to TRBJ1-1, with a tentative D call TRBD1 (5 bases). This CDR3 has 14 amino acids. Germline loops: CDR1 SEHNR, CDR2 FQNEAQ (reference sequence). V was pared by 1 base and J by 6 bases, with 12 bases between. The CDR3 loop is CASSLGEQGPEAFF. The CDR3 coding sequence is TGTGCCAGCAGCTTAGGGGAGCAGGGCCCTGAAGCTTTCTTT.

This clonotype occurred many times. CDR3: CASSLRQLSDTIYF. CDR3 bases: TGTGCCAGCAGCCTCAGACAGCTATCGGACACCATATATTTT. The chain carries TRBV6-6 and TRBJ1-3, with D possibly TRBD1 on 5 matching bases. V dropped 6 bases and J dropped 8 bases, with 17 bases sitting between them. Germline V gene data show CDR1 as MNHNY and CDR2 as SVGAGI (reference sequence). The CDR3 totals 14 residues.

This clonotype occurred many times. This chain links TRBV5-1 with TRBJ2-3; D remains unclear. V shed 4 bases and J shed 6 bases, with 15 bases lying between them. The germline CDR1 and CDR2 sequences are SGHRS and YFSETQ. There are 14 residues in the CDR3. The CDR3 sequence: CASSPGALWDTQYF. CDR3 nucleotide sequence: TGCGCCAGCAGCCCGGGTGCCTTGTGGGATACGCAGTATTTT.

In its sample, this clonotype was seen many times. The CDR3 bases are TGTGCCAGAAGCTGGTCTGGGGCCAACGTCCTGACTTTC. Translated, it gives CARSWSGANVLTF. This chain links TRBV5-3 with TRBJ2-6; D call uncertain. TRBV5-3 is known as an ORF, though its function is uncertain. V was pared by 3 bases and J by 1 base, with 2 bases between. There are 13 residues in the CDR3.

This clonotype was seen repeatedly, ten times or more. The J gene is TRBJ1-1, the V gene TRBV29-1; maybe TRBD1 (5 bases). This CDR3 comprises 15 residues. The V gene's germline CDR1 is SQVTM and CDR2 ANQGSEA. Deletions cut 7 bases from V and 4 bases from J, with 22 bases between. The CDR3 protein is CSGAAVAGFFTEAFF. The CDR3 nucleotides read TGCAGCGGGGCCGCGGTGGCAGGGTTTTTCACTGAAGCTTTCTTT.

This clonotype is categorized as medium-sized. The chain couples TRBV18 to TRBJ2-3; D is tentatively TRBD1 or TRBD2 (5 bases each). V was cut by 0 bases and J by 1 base, with 11 bases left in between. From germline, CDR1 is KGHSH and CDR2 LQKENI. This CDR3 has 16 residues. The chain's CDR3 is CASSPPQGEGTDTQYF. In DNA, the CDR3 is TGTGCCAGCTCACCACCGCAGGGAGAAGGCACAGATACGCAGTATTTT.

This clonotype was recorded many times. The chain links TRBV10-3 to TRBJ1-5; possible D gene TRBD1, 5 bases. The germline gives CDR1 ENHRY, CDR2 SYGVKD. This CDR3 region has 13 residues. Trimming pared 7 bases from V and 5 bases from J, leaving 12 bases between. The CDR3 sequence: CAITSGGDQPQHF. CDR3 DNA sequence: TGTGCCATCACCAGCGGGGGGGATCAGCCCCAGCATTTT.

At least ten counts were recorded for this clonotype. This sequence joins TRBV6-6 and TRBJ2-6; D remains ambiguous. The V end lost 0 bases, the J end lost 0 bases, and 6 bases lay between the germline ends. Germline V gives CDR1 MNHNY, CDR2 SVGAGI (reference sequence). CDR3 length equals 16 residues. DNA for the CDR3: TGTGCCAGCAGTTACTCGTTGGGCTCTGGGGCCAACGTCCTGACTTTC. It is translated as CASSYSLGSGANVLTF.

This clonotype appeared many times. This rearrangement joins TRBV7-8 to TRBJ1-5; D may be TRBD1 (5 bases). The ends were cut back, 1 base at V and 5 bases at J, with 18 bases in the middle. This CDR3 has 17 residues. Germline V gene sequence: CDR1 SGHVS, CDR2 FQNEAQ. The CDR3 DNA reads TGTGCCAGCAGCTTAGTAGTGGGCAATCAGGGAGATCAGCCCCAGCATTTT. It translates to CASSLVVGNQGDQPQHF.

This clonotype was counted ten times or more. V usage is TRBV5-5 and J usage is TRBJ2-3, with 9 bases that match TRBD1. V lost 1 base and J lost 4; bases outside the gene matches: 10. There are 17 residues in the CDR3. Germline assignment: CDR1 SGHKS and CDR2 YYEKEE (reference sequence). The CDR3: CASSLRDRGDRPDTQYF. Written as DNA, the CDR3 is TGTGCCAGCAGCTTGCGAGACAGGGGGGATCGGCCAGATACGCAGTATTTT.

This clonotype came up many times. The chain couples TRBV7-6 to TRBJ2-5; D is perhaps TRBD1 or TRBD2 (5 bases each). The germline CDR1 and CDR2 sequences are SGHVS and FNYEAQ. CDR3 length: 14 amino acids. V was clipped by 3 bases and J by 1 base, with 9 bases between them. CDR3: CASSFRGIQETQYF. CDR3 bases: TGTGCCAGCAGCTTCCGGGGCATCCAAGAGACCCAGTACTTC.

In its sample, this clonotype was seen many times. The gene calls are TRBV4-3 and TRBJ1-3, with 7 bases matching TRBD1. The CDR3 is 13 residues long. CDR1 LGHNA and CDR2 YSLEER come from the germline V gene. Trimming removed 1 base from V and 16 bases from J; junction bases left unmatched: 10. The chain's CDR3 is CASSQAGGGGFYF. CDR3 in DNA: TGCGCCAGCAGCCAAGCAGGGGGAGGCGGTTTCTATTTT.

In its sample, this clonotype was seen many times. In nucleotides, the CDR3 is TGCAGCGTTGAGGCAGGGGGCGTTGAGACCCAGTACTTC. Translation: CSVEAGGVETQYF. V gene TRBV29-1 combines with J gene TRBJ2-5; TRBD1 matches 8 bases. Germline loops: CDR1 SQVTM, CDR2 ANQGSEA. J lost 5 bases, V lost 3 bases, and 5 bases had no gene match. This CDR3 comprises 13 residues.

This clonotype has just a few counts. The chain joins TRBV6-5 to TRBJ2-5; 12 positions agree with TRBD2. The V gene's germline CDR1 is MNHEY and CDR2 SVGAGI. The CDR3 is 17 amino acids. Trimming cost V 2 bases and J 5 bases; bases outside gene matches: 9. In DNA, the CDR3 is TGTGCCAGCAGTTACGAGAGTCTAGCGGGGGGGTACGAGACCCAGTACTTC. It encodes CASSYESLAGGYETQYF.

In this sample, this clonotype turned up many times. This chain uses TRBV12-3 or TRBV12-4 with TRBJ2-1, with 13 bases that match TRBD2. The ends lost 3 bases at V and 4 bases at J; junction bases unmatched: 3. The CDR3 has 16 residues. The CDR3 is CASSFGLAGAYNEQFF. The CDR3 DNA reads TGTGCCAGCAGTTTCGGACTAGCGGGGGCGTACAATGAGCAGTTCTTC.

There are many counts of this clonotype. The chain uses TRBV18 and TRBJ2-7, with 9 bases identical to TRBD1. CDR1 is KGHSH, CDR2 LQKENI, per germline. The CDR3 is made up of 14 amino acids. V was pared by 3 bases and J by 5 bases, with 5 bases of the junction left unmatched. This chain's CDR3 is CASSPWDRVNEQYF. CDR3 bases: TGTGCCAGCTCACCGTGGGACAGGGTCAACGAGCAGTACTTC.

This clonotype has at least ten counts. This rearrangement joins TRBV12-3 or TRBV12-4 to TRBJ1-1; TRBD1 matches 8 bases. Losses at the gene ends were 6 bases for V and 1 base for J; bases not matched to a gene: 10. This CDR3 is built from 16 residues. The CDR3 DNA reads TGTGCCAGCAGACCCACAGCCGGGACAGGGAACACTGAAGCTTTCTTT. It is translated as CASRPTAGTGNTEAFF.

Many counts were recorded for this clonotype. The chain joins TRBV7-9 to TRBJ1-5; tentative D call: TRBD1 (6 bases). Trimming shortened V by 5 bases and J by 4 bases, and 12 bases separated the two germline ends. Germline values: CDR1 SEHNR, CDR2 FQNEAQ (reference sequence). This CDR3 has 14 residues. The CDR3 loop is CASSRTEPNQPQHF. The CDR3 nucleotides read TGTGCCAGCAGCCGGACAGAGCCGAATCAGCCCCAGCATTTT.